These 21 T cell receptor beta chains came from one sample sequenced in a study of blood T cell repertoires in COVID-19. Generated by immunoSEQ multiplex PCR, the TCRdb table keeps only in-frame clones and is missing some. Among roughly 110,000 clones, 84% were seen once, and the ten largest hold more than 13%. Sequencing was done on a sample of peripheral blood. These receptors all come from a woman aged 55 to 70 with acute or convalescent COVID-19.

The CDR3 DNA sequence: TGTGCCAGCAGTGAATCCCCACTAGCGGGTGTAGATACGCAGTATTTT. Protein: CASSESPLAGVDTQYF. The chain recombines TRBV6-1 with TRBJ2-3; 9 bases line up with TRBD2. The germline gives CDR1 MNHNS, CDR2 SASEGT. This CDR3 has 16 residues. V was clipped by 2 bases and J by 5 bases; unmatched bases: 8.

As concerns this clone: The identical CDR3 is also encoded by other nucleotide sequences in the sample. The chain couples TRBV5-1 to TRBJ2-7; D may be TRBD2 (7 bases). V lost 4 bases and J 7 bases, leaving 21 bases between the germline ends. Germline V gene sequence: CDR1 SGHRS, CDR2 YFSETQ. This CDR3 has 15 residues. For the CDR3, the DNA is TGCGCCAGCAGCCTCTCACTCGCGGGGGCGGGGGAGCAGTACTTC. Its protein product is CASSLSLAGAGEQYF.

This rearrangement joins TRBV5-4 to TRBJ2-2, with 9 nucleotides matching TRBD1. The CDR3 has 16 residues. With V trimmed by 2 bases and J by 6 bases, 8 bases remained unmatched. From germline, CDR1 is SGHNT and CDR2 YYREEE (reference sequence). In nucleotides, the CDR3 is TGTGCCAGCAGCTTAGGACAGGGGCGTGTATCCGGGGAGCTGTTTTTT. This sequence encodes CASSLGQGRVSGELFF. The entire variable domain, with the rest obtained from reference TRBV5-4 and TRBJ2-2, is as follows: ETGVTQSPTHLIKTRGQQVTLRCSSQSGHNTVSWYQQALGQGPQFIFQYYREEENGRGNFPPRFSGLQFPNYSSELNVNALELDDSALYLCASSLGQGRVSGELFFGEGSRLTVL.

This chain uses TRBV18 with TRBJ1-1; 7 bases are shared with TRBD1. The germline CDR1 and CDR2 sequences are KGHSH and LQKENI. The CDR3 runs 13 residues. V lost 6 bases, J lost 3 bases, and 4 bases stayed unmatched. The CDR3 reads CASSPTGYTEAFF. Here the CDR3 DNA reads TGTGCCAGCTCGCCGACAGGGTACACTGAAGCTTTCTTT. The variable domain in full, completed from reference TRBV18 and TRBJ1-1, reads NAGVMQNPRHLVRRRGQEARLRCSPMKGHSHVYWYRQLPEEGLKFMVYLQKENIIDESGMPKERFSAEFPKEGPSILRIQQVVRGDSAAYFCASSPTGYTEAFFGQGTRLTVV.

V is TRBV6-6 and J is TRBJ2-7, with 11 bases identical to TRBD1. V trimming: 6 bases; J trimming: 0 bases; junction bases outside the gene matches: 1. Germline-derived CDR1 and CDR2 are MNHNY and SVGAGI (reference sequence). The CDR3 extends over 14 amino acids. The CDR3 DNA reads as TGTGCCAGCAGGGGGACAGGGGGCTCCTACGAGCAGTACTTC. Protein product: CASRGTGGSYEQYF.

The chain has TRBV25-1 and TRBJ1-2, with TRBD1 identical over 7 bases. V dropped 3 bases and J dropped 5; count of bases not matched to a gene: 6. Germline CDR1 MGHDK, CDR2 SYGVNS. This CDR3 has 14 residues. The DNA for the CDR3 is TGTGCCAGCAGTGACCGGACAGGTGTTTATGGCTACACCTTC. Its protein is CASSDRTGVYGYTF.

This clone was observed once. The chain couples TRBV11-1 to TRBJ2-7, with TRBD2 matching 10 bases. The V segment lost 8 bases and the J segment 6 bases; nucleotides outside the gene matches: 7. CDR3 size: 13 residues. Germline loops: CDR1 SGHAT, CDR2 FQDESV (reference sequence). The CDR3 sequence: CASGGTSEIEQYF. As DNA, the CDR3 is TGTGCCAGCGGGGGGACTAGCGAGATCGAGCAGTACTTC.

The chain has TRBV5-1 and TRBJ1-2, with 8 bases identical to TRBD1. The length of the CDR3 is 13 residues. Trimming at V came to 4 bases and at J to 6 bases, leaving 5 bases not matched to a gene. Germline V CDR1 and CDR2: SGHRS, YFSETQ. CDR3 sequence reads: CASSEGQADGYTF. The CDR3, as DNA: TGCGCCAGCAGCGAGGGACAGGCTGATGGCTACACCTTC.

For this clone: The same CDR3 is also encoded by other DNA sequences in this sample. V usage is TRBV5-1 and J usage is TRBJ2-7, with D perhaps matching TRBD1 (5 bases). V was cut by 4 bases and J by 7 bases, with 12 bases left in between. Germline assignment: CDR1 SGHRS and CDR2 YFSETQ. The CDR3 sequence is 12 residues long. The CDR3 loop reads CASSLQGAEQYF. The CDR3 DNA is TGCGCCAGCAGCCTCCAGGGCGCGGAGCAGTACTTC.

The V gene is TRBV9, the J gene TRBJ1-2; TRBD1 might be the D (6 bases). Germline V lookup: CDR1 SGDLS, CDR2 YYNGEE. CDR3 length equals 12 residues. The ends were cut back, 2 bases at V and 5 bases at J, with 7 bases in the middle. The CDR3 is CASSVQGYGYTF. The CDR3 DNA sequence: TGTGCCAGCAGCGTCCAGGGGTATGGCTACACCTTC. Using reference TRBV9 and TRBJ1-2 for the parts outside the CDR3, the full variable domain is DSGVTQTPKHLITATGQRVTLRCSPRSGDLSVYWYQQSLDQGLQFLIQYYNGEERAKGNILERFSAQQFPDLHSELNLSSLELGDSALYFCASSVQGYGYTFGSGTRLTVV.

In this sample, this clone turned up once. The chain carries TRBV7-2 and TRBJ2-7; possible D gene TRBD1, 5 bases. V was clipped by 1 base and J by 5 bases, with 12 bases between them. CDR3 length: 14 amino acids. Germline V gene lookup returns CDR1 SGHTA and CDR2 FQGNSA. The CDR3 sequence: CASSLGPGNDEQYF. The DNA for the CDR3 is TGTGCCAGCAGCTTAGGTCCAGGGAACGACGAGCAGTACTTC.

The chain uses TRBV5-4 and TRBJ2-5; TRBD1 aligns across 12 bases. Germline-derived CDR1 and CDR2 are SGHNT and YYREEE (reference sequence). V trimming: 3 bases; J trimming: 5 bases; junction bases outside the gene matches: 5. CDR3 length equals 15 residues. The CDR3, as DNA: TGTGCCAGCAGCTCCCGGGACAGGGGGCGTGAGACCCAGTACTTC. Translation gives CASSSRDRGRETQYF.

This CDR3 reads CSVEMLANNEQFF. CDR3 sequence (DNA): TGCAGCGTTGAAATGCTAGCCAACAATGAGCAGTTCTTC. The rearrangement links TRBV29-1 to TRBJ2-1; TRBD2 is a possible D gene (5 bases). Trimming stripped 2 bases from V and 5 bases from J, with 10 bases between. The CDR3 has 13 residues. The germline V gene encodes CDR1 SQVTM and CDR2 ANQGSEA.

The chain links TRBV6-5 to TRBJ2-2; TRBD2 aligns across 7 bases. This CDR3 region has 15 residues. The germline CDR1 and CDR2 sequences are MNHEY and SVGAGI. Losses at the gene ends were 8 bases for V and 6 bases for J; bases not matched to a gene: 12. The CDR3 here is CASDRLGRGAGELFF. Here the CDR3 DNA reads TGTGCCAGCGACCGACTAGGGAGGGGTGCCGGGGAGCTGTTTTTT.

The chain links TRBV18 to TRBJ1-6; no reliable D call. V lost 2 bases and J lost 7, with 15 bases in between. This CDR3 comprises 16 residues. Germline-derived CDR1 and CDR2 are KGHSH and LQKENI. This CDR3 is CASSPTEQDSNSPLHF. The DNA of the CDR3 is TGTGCCAGCTCACCAACCGAGCAGGACTCGAATTCACCCCTCCACTTT.

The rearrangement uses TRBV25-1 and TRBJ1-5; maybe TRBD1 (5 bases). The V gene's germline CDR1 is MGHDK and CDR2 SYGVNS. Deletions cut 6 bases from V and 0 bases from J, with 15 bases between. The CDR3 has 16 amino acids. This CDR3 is CASRVGGGHSNQPQHF. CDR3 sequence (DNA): TGTGCCAGCAGGGTGGGGGGGGGTCATAGCAATCAGCCCCAGCATTTT.

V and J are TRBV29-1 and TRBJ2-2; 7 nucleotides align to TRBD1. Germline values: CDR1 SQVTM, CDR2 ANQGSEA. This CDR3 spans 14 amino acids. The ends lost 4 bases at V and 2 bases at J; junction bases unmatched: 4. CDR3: CSVAAGGNTGELFF. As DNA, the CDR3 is TGCAGCGTTGCGGCAGGGGGAAACACCGGGGAGCTGTTTTTT.

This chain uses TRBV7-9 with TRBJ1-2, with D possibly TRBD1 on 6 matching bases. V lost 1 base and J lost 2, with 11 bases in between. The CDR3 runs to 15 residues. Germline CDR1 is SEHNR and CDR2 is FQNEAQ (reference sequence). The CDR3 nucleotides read TGTGCCAGCAGCTTAGGGGGGCATACGAACTATGGCTACACCTTC. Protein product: CASSLGGHTNYGYTF.

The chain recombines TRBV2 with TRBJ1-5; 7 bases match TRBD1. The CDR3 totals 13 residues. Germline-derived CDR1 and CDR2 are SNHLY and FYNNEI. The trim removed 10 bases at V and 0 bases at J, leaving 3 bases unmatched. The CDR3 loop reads CATRQGSNQPQHF. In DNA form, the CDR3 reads TGTGCCACAAGACAGGGTAGCAATCAGCCCCAGCATTTT.

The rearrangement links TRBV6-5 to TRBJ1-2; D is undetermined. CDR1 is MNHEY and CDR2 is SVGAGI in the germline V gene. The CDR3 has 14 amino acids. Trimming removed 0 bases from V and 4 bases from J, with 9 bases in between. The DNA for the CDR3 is TGTGCCAGCAGTTACTCGTCCGGACTCTATGGCTACACCTTC. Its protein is CASSYSSGLYGYTF.

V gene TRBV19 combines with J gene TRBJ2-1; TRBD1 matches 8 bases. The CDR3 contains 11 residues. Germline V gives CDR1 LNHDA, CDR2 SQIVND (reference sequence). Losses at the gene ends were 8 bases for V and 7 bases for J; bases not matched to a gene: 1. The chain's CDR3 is CASRQGNEQFF. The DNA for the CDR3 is TGTGCCAGTCGACAGGGGAATGAGCAGTTCTTC.